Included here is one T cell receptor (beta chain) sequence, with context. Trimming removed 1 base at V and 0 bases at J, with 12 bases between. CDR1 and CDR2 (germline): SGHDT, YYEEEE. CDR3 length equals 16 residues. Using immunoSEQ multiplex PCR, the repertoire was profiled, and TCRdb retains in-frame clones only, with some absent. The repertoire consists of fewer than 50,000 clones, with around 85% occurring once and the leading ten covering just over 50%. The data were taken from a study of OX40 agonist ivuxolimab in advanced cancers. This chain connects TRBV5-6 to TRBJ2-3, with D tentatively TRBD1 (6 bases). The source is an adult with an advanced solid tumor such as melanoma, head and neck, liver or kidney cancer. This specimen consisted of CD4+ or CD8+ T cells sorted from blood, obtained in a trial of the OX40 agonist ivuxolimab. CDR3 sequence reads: CASSLLQGFSTDTQYF. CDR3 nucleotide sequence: TGTGCCAGCAGCTTGTTACAGGGTTTTAGCACAGATACGCAGTATTTT. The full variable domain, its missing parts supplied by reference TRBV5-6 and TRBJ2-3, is DAGVTQSPTHLIKTRGQQVTLRCSPKSGHDTVSWYQQALGQGPQFIFQYYEEEERQRGNFPDRFSGHQFPNYSSELNVNALLLGDSALYLCASSLLQGFSTDTQYFGPGTRLTVL.